This passage covers 13 T cell receptor beta chains from one sample sequenced in a study of OX40 agonist ivuxolimab in advanced cancers. Libraries were prepared by immunoSEQ multiplex PCR; TCRdb keeps only in-frame clonotypes and omits some of them. The sample has about 67,000 clones; roughly 90% are singletons. This specimen was CD4+ or CD8+ T cells sorted from blood, taken in a trial of the OX40 agonist ivuxolimab. Source of these receptors: an adult with an advanced solid tumor such as melanoma, head and neck, liver or kidney cancer.

The rearrangement joins TRBV5-6 to TRBJ2-7; no clear D. Per germline, CDR1 SGHDT and CDR2 YYEEEE. The CDR3 covers 12 residues. V lost 7 bases to trimming and J lost 5 bases, with 13 bases between them. The CDR3 sequence is CASLRSSHEQYF. The CDR3 DNA is TGTGCCAGCCTGCGATCGTCCCACGAGCAGTACTTC. Complete variable domain (other parts from reference TRBV5-6 and TRBJ2-7): DAGVTQSPTHLIKTRGQQVTLRCSPKSGHDTVSWYQQALGQGPQFIFQYYEEEERQRGNFPDRFSGHQFPNYSSELNVNALLLGDSALYLCASLRSSHEQYFGPGTRLTVT.

V gene TRBV18 combines with J gene TRBJ1-1, with D maybe TRBD1 (6 bases). The CDR3 is 14 amino acids. Trimming stripped 2 bases from V and 7 bases from J, with 14 bases between. Germline assignment: CDR1 KGHSH and CDR2 LQKENI. The CDR3 loop reads CASSPAAGVGEAFF. CDR3 sequence (DNA): TGTGCCAGCTCACCAGCAGCAGGGGTGGGTGAAGCTTTCTTT.

V is TRBV12-1 and J is TRBJ2-7; the D call in the table, TRBD1, was not verified against the DNA. TRBV12-1 constitutes a pseudogene. This CDR3 comprises 14 residues. The CDR3 sequence is CASSFDRRVYEQYF. The CDR3 DNA reads TGTGCCAGCAGCTTCGACAGAAGGGTTTACGAGCAGTACTTC.

The rearrangement uses TRBV6-6 and TRBJ1-5, with 7 bases aligning to TRBD1. Germline-derived CDR1 and CDR2 are MNHNY and SVGAGI (reference sequence). CDR3 length: 15 amino acids. After removal of 5 bases from V and 7 bases from J, the junction contained 11 bases not matched to a gene. CDR3 sequence reads: CASSHSLQGPQPQHF. The CDR3 region has the DNA TGTGCCAGCAGTCATTCGTTACAGGGGCCCCAGCCCCAGCATTTT.

The rearrangement joins TRBV5-1 to TRBJ2-5; 7 nucleotides agree with TRBD2. J lost 7 bases, V lost 0 bases, and 6 bases had no gene match. This CDR3 region has 14 residues. Germline V lookup: CDR1 SGHRS, CDR2 YFSETQ. The CDR3 sequence: CASSLGSGVGTQYF. Here the CDR3 DNA reads TGCGCCAGCAGCTTGGGAAGCGGGGTGGGGACCCAGTACTTC.

CDR3 nucleotides: TGTGCCAGCAGGGGCGGAGGGGCCGTCATTAACTATGGCTACACCTTC. Protein product: CASRGGGAVINYGYTF. V usage is TRBV2 and J usage is TRBJ1-2; TRBD1 is a possible D gene (5 bases). The V end was cut by 6 bases, the J end by 1 base, with 18 bases between. The length of the CDR3 is 16 residues. Per germline, CDR1 SNHLY and CDR2 FYNNEI.

V usage is TRBV6-6 and J usage is TRBJ1-4; a possible D gene is TRBD1 (5 bases). The CDR3 is made up of 13 amino acids. In germline, CDR1 is MNHNY, CDR2 SVGAGI (reference sequence). V shed 6 bases and J shed 11 bases, with 16 bases lying between them. The CDR3 here is CASSPSQAFKLFF. Here the CDR3 DNA reads TGTGCCAGCAGCCCGTCACAGGCATTTAAACTGTTTTTT.

V usage is TRBV7-9 and J usage is TRBJ1-1; a possible D gene is TRBD1 (5 bases). The V end was cut by 5 bases, the J end by 4 bases, with 11 bases between. This CDR3 has 13 residues. CDR1 is SEHNR, CDR2 FQNEAQ, per germline (reference sequence). This CDR3 is CASSLREGTEAFF. The CDR3 region has the DNA TGTGCCAGCAGCCTCAGGGAGGGCACTGAAGCTTTCTTT. The variable domain in full, completed from reference TRBV7-9 and TRBJ1-1, reads DTGVSQNPRHKITKRGQNVTFRCDPISEHNRLYWYRQTLGQGPEFLTYFQNEAQLEKSRLLSDRFSAERPKGSFSTLEIQRTEQGDSAMYLCASSLREGTEAFFGQGTRLTVV.

The CDR3 DNA is TGTGCCAGCAGTTTATTAGGCGAGCAGTACTTC. The encoded protein is CASSLLGEQYF. V usage is TRBV28 and J usage is TRBJ2-7; no clear D. Per the germline V gene, CDR1 is MDHEN and CDR2 is SYDVKM. This CDR3 region has 11 residues. With 1 base removed from V and 6 bases from J, the gap between germline ends came to 4 bases.

This rearrangement joins TRBV6-5 to TRBJ2-5; 9 bases match TRBD2. V gave up 6 bases and J gave up 2 bases; unmatched junction bases: 4. The germline V gene has CDR1 MNHEY and CDR2 SVGAGI. The CDR3 consists of 14 residues. This CDR3 is CASRPSGVQETQYF. CDR3 bases: TGTGCCAGCAGGCCTAGCGGGGTACAAGAGACCCAGTACTTC.

Here the CDR3 DNA reads TGCAGCGTTGTAGACAGGGGAATCTCGTTCTTC. Residues: CSVVDRGISFF. The gene calls are TRBV29-1 and TRBJ2-1; 8 nucleotides agree with TRBD1. Germline V gives CDR1 SQVTM, CDR2 ANQGSEA. This CDR3 comprises 11 residues. V was clipped by 4 bases and J by 15 bases; unmatched bases: 8.

The rearrangement uses TRBV5-5 and TRBJ1-1, with 8 bases aligning to TRBD1. This CDR3 is built from 14 residues. Trimming took 3 bases from V and 1 from J; bases not matched to a gene: 2. Germline V gene data show CDR1 as SGHKS and CDR2 as YYEKEE (reference sequence). The DNA for the CDR3 is TGTGCCAGCAGCTACGGGACAGGGAACACTGAAGCTTTCTTT. This encodes CASSYGTGNTEAFF.

The V and J genes are TRBV7-2 and TRBJ2-7; TRBD2 aligns across 10 bases. The CDR3 sequence is 15 residues long. CDR1 is SGHTA, CDR2 FQGNSA, per germline. J lost 2 bases, V lost 7 bases, and 8 bases had no gene match. The CDR3 region is CASTLSGGQTYEQYF. As DNA, the CDR3 is TGTGCCAGCACCCTTAGCGGGGGGCAGACCTACGAGCAGTACTTC.